This TCR beta chain was retrieved from a study of T cells in Graves' hyperthyroidism and ophthalmopathy (dated by TCRdb to the late 2010s). With respect to the entire study: Peripheral blood samples were taken at initial diagnosis, before any treatment was given. The paper reports TCR Vbeta CDR3 sequencing of over 120 peripheral blood samples: approximately 41 ophthalmopathy, fewer than 80 hyperthyroidism and approximately 17 progressor patients. In addition, the study compared T-cell repertoires in thyroid tissue and in blood from five to seven Graves' hyperthyroidism patients. Following sampling, methimazole starting at 30 mg daily was given to hyperthyroidism patients, and high-dose intravenous methylprednisolone was given to ophthalmopathy patients. Whether ophthalmopathy could be predicted prospectively was tested in an independent validation cohort made up of 18 to 20 hyperthyroidism patients plus 17 patients who later progressed to ophthalmopathy. The 90 to 100 discovery patients were randomly split 7:3 into training and test sets. A discovery cohort of 95 to 100 patients, 43 with Graves' ophthalmopathy and more than 55 with stable Graves' hyperthyroidism, was used to find distinguishing TCR V-J signatures.

Ophthalmopathy patients had moderately to severely active disease, Clinical Activity Score of at least 3, NOSPECS grade of at least 4, and duration under 3 months. Exclusion was applied to patients with uncontrolled infections, other autoimmune diseases, pregnancy or lactation. Diagnoses were based on clinical symptoms, serum thyroxine and TRAb, thyroid ultrasound and orbital computed tomography. PBMCs were separated from 8 to 10 ml of fresh peripheral blood using Ficoll-Paque density gradient centrifugation. Total RNA was extracted with Trizol reagent, and quality was checked on an Agilent 2100 Bioanalyzer. TCR beta CDR3 regions were amplified from RNA transcripts. The first round of RT-PCR for the TCR CDR3 was performed with the HTBI primer set and the Qiagen OneStep RT-PCR kit. Libraries were constructed in a second round of multiplex PCR, after which size selection and purification were performed. Paired-end sequencing of the libraries was performed with 100 bp reads on an Illumina HiSeq2000. The original methods were these. SOAPnuke was used to process the raw data, with reads discarded if the reads contained adapters or uncalled bases, had a mean Phred below 15, or lacked an exact constant-primer or identifier match. COPE v1.2.5 was used to merge high-quality paired reads, and clonotypes were defined as unique nucleotide sequences. MiTCR v1.1 was used to align clonotypes to the IMGT TRBV, TRBD and TRBJ reference segments. The analysis included only V-J combinations with a frequency above 0.0001, which together covered more than 98% of the repertoires. A TCS score was defined as the ratio between F50 (clonal expansion) and ExV (chaos), using BLOSUM62-based TCRdist between CDR3 peptides within each V-J. Welch's t-statistics and random forest reduced fewer than 600 V-J features to under 15, which were used in a naive Bayes classifier (R e1071). TCRdb's own reprocessing of the public reads used fastp at Q25 and MiXCR and kept productive beta chains. CDR3 protein duplicates are merged, each entry listing the most common genes and DNA. The V and J calls follow TCRdb's processing rather than the paper's. For this sample there are around 370,000 distinct CDR3 sequences; about 18% appear just once. The ten biggest clones cover over 35% of the sample.

As regards this clonotype: It has no known antigen specificity. Base qualities are not provided; no much larger clone lies one nucleotide away.

The germline V gene (reference sequence) provides CDR1 DFQATT and CDR2 SNEGSKA. The CDR3, from cysteine to phenylalanine, totals 14 residues. Only the CDR3 part of the read is kept: 42 bases, read in frame from the first base. Germline trimming amounts to 6 bases on V and 9 bases on J, with 10 as the count of junction bases outside the gene matches. Findings and caveats that apply to the study as a whole: A 13 V-J signature model separated ophthalmopathy from stable hyperthyroidism, with over 85% sensitivity and roughly 82% specificity in cross-validation and 80%/75% in testing. During validation, the model predicted progression to ophthalmopathy a median of approximately 7 months ahead of onset, with more than 60% sensitivity and 72% to 85% specificity. No statistical method was used to fix the sample size in advance, and group allocation was not hidden from the investigators. Most expanded thyroid clonotypes (frequency above 0.001) were also found in blood, which suggests that blood repertoires may mirror thyroid immune responses.

Specimen: blood. In this chain, TRBV20-1 is recombined with TRBJ2-1, with TRBD2 identical over 11 junction bases. This TCR derives from a man between 18 and 29 years old with Graves' ophthalmopathy. In nucleotides, the sequence is TGCAGTGCCTGGTCTAGCGGGGGGCGGGGTGAGCAGTTCTTC. Translated, it reads CSAWSSGGRGEQFF.